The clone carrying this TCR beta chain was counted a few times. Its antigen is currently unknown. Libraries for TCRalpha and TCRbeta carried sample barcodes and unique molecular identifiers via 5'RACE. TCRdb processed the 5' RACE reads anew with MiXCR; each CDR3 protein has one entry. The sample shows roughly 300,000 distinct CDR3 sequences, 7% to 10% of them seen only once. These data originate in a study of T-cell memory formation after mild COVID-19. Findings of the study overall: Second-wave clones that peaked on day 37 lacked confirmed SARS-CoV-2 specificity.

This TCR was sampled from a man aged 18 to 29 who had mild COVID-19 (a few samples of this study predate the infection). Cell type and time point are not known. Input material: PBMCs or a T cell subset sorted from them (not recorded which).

The CDR3 here is CASSQWASGGTDTQYF. The CDR3 coding sequence is TGTGCCAGCAGCCAGTGGGCTAGCGGGGGCACAGATACGCAGTATTTT. The V call is TRBV7-2, the J call TRBJ2-3; 9 bases match TRBD2. The CDR3 length is 16 residues. The V gene's germline CDR1 is SGHTA and CDR2 FQGNSA. After removal of 5 bases from V and 1 base from J, the junction contained 7 bases not matched to a gene.